These 14 T cell receptor beta chains share one sample of origin, sequenced in a study of cytomegalovirus exposure and HLA in healthy donors. The PCR made use of 60 Vbeta and 13 Jbeta primers. The repertoire was sequenced with immunoSEQ multiplex PCR; TCRdb's copy has only in-frame clones and lacks some. Counted here are fewer than 200,000 clones, about 77% occurring once; the ten biggest clones make up roughly 2.8%. The specimen was PBMCs. The source is a woman between 40 and 55 years old in good health and CMV-seropositive.

The rearrangement joins TRBV30 to TRBJ1-2; 11 nucleotides line up with TRBD1. The CDR3 runs 13 residues. V gave up 5 bases and J gave up 6 bases; unmatched junction bases: 5. Germline values: CDR1 GTSNPN, CDR2 SVGIG (reference sequence). The CDR3 sequence: CAWGQGAFNGYTF. CDR3 nucleotides: TGTGCCTGGGGACAGGGGGCTTTTAATGGCTACACCTTC.

The rearrangement uses TRBV27 and TRBJ1-2, with a tentative D call TRBD1 (5 bases). The CDR3 totals 16 residues. In germline, CDR1 is MNHEY, CDR2 SMNVEV (reference sequence). Trimming shortened V by 2 bases and J by 4 bases, and 17 bases separated the two germline ends. The CDR3 here is CASSLTGRGGVYGYTF. The DNA of the CDR3 is TGTGCCAGCAGTTTAACGGGACGGGGGGGGGTCTATGGCTACACCTTC.

The gene calls are TRBV19 and TRBJ1-1, with TRBD1 matching over 11 bases. The CDR3 is 15 residues long. Germline assignment: CDR1 LNHDA and CDR2 SQIVND (reference sequence). V shed 9 bases and J 0 bases; nucleotides not matched to a gene: 6. CDR3 residues: CASEDRGLMNTEAFF. CDR3 DNA: TGTGCCAGCGAGGACAGGGGGCTAATGAACACTGAAGCTTTCTTT.

This rearrangement joins TRBV21-1 to TRBJ2-7; TRBD2, the table's D call, lacks a check against the DNA. TRBV21-1 is classified as a pseudogene. The CDR3 has 14 amino acids. The CDR3 here is CASSKNQGLNEQYF. CDR3 DNA sequence: TGTGCCAGCAGCAAAAACCAGGGACTGAACGAGCAGTACTTC.

V gene TRBV11-2 combines with J gene TRBJ1-2; TRBD1 aligns across 7 bases. The CDR3 consists of 16 residues. The J segment lost 0 bases and the V segment lost 3 bases, leaving 7 bases of the junction unmatched. Germline CDR1 is SGHAT and CDR2 is FQNNGV. The CDR3 DNA is TGTGCCAGCAGCTTCTCCGGGACAGCTGCTAACTATGGCTACACCTTC. Protein: CASSFSGTAANYGYTF.

Only a few counts were recorded for this clone. Mismatch with germline at one junction end may stem from a read error. The chain is built from TRBV27 and TRBJ2-5, with 8 bases identical to TRBD2. Per the germline V gene, CDR1 is MNHEY and CDR2 is SMNVEV (reference sequence). This CDR3 contains 15 residues. CDR3 region: CASSLSRTSKETQYF. The CDR3 DNA is TGTGCCAGCAGTCTATCCCGGACTAGCAAGGAGACCCAGTACTTC.

The chain has TRBV5-1 and TRBJ2-2; 10 bases align to TRBD2. CDR3 length: 16 residues. Germline trimming cut 0 bases from V and 3 bases from J; bases unmatched to any gene: 2. CDR1 and CDR2 from the germline V gene are SGHRS and YFSETQ. CDR3 DNA sequence: TGCGCCAGCAGCTTGGGGACTAGCGGACACACCGGGGAGCTGTTTTTT. This gives the protein CASSLGTSGHTGELFF.

The chain joins TRBV7-9 to TRBJ2-1; 8 bases are shared with TRBD2. Germline assignment: CDR1 SEHNR and CDR2 FQNEAQ (reference sequence). The CDR3 length is 16 residues. The trim removed 6 bases at V and 5 bases at J, leaving 12 bases unmatched. In nucleotides, the CDR3 is TGTGCCAGCAGTTTTCAACTAGCGGAAAATAACAATGAGCAGTTCTTC. Translating it yields CASSFQLAENNNEQFF.

The rearrangement uses TRBV7-9 and TRBJ2-5; 8 bases agree with TRBD2. The J call may be incorrect, as the DNA end agrees better with TRBJ2-7. This CDR3 contains 15 residues. Germline V gives CDR1 SEHNR, CDR2 FQNEAQ (reference sequence). The CDR3 region has the DNA TGTGCCAGCAGCCCCTCGGGGGGGGCTACCTACGAGCAGTACTTC. Translated, it gives CASSPSGGATYEQYF.

The genes are TRBV13 and TRBJ2-7, with TRBD1 matching 10 bases. The CDR3 extends over 15 amino acids. Trimming cost V 6 bases and J 5 bases; bases outside gene matches: 10. In germline, CDR1 is PRHDT, CDR2 FYEKMQ (reference sequence). The CDR3 is CASSSQTGGFNEQYF. CDR3 DNA sequence: TGTGCCAGCAGTTCCCAGACAGGGGGCTTCAACGAGCAGTACTTC.

This clone has just one count. This chain connects TRBV18 to TRBJ1-4, with a weak D call TRBD1 (5 bases). CDR1 KGHSH and CDR2 LQKENI come from the germline V gene. V was shortened by 0 bases and J by 4 bases, with 12 bases between the two germline ends. The CDR3 has 16 amino acids. Written as DNA, the CDR3 is TGTGCCAGCTCACCACCCGGGGCGCGGGATAATGAAAAACTGTTTTTT. This codes for CASSPPGARDNEKLFF.

The rearrangement uses TRBV7-9 and TRBJ2-7; possible D gene TRBD1, 5 bases. V shed 5 bases and J shed 7 bases, with 12 bases lying between them. The germline CDR1 and CDR2 sequences are SEHNR and FQNEAQ (reference sequence). The CDR3 contains 12 residues. The CDR3 loop reads CASSQGVLEQYF. CDR3 bases: TGTGCCAGCAGCCAGGGTGTCCTTGAGCAGTACTTC.

Concerning this clone itself: This sample also contains other DNA sequences that code for the same CDR3. The chain carries TRBV18 and TRBJ2-7; 8 nucleotides align to TRBD2. CDR3 length: 13 residues. The V segment lost 3 bases and the J segment 3 bases; nucleotides outside the gene matches: 1. CDR1 KGHSH and CDR2 LQKENI come from the germline V gene. The CDR3 DNA is TGTGCCAGCTCACCCGGGACTAGCTACGAGCAGTACTTC. This encodes CASSPGTSYEQYF. The entire variable domain, with the rest obtained from reference TRBV18 and TRBJ2-7, is as follows: NAGVMQNPRHLVRRRGQEARLRCSPMKGHSHVYWYRQLPEEGLKFMVYLQKENIIDESGMPKERFSAEFPKEGPSILRIQQVVRGDSAAYFCASSPGTSYEQYFGPGTRLTVT.

Worth noting for this clone: The sample contains more than one DNA sequence encoding this CDR3. The genes are TRBV7-2 and TRBJ2-7, with 9 bases matching TRBD2. This CDR3 has 15 residues. The germline CDR1 and CDR2 sequences are SGHTA and FQGNSA. V shed 1 base, J shed 2 bases, and the junction held 3 bases outside the gene matches. The CDR3 reads CASSLVASGAYEQYF. The CDR3 coding sequence is TGTGCCAGCAGCTTAGTGGCTAGCGGGGCCTACGAGCAGTACTTC.